Only a few counts were recorded for the clone carrying this TCR beta chain. A read error may account for a junction end that differs from germline. TCRdb reprocessed the RT-PCR reads with MiXCR, giving one entry per CDR3 protein. The sample holds fewer than 800,000 distinct CDR3 sequences, approximately 15% seen once. The CDR3 extends over 13 amino acids. Germline values: CDR1 GTSNPN, CDR2 SVGIG (reference sequence). The chain carries TRBV30 and TRBJ2-7, with D tentatively TRBD1 or TRBD2 (5 bases each). The clonotype originates from a female donor in good health, serving as a healthy control. Sequencing was carried out using memory CD4+ T cells from blood. As DNA, the CDR3 is TGTGCTTGGACTGGGGCGGCCAGTGTGAAGCAGTACTTC. Protein: CAWTGAASVKQYF.